These 15 T cell receptor beta chains were sequenced from one sample in a study of cytomegalovirus exposure and HLA in healthy donors. PCR involved 60 Vbeta and 13 Jbeta primers. Assay: immunoSEQ multiplex PCR; the TCRdb copy retains only in-frame clones and omits some. This table holds some 150,000 clones, about 80% found once. Sequenced material: PBMCs. These receptors were collected from a male donor in good health and CMV-seronegative.

The gene calls are TRBV19 and TRBJ1-5; 7 bases line up with TRBD1. The V gene's germline CDR1 is LNHDA and CDR2 SQIVND (reference sequence). CDR3 size: 16 residues. V lost 6 bases to trimming and J lost 0 bases; unmatched junction nucleotides: 8. As DNA, the CDR3 is TGTGCCAGTAGCCTAGCGACAGGGAATAGCAATCAGCCCCAGCATTTT. Protein: CASSLATGNSNQPQHF.

The rearrangement uses TRBV5-8 and TRBJ1-1, with TRBD1 matching 8 bases. Trimming took 3 bases from V and 0 from J; bases not matched to a gene: 7. Germline-derived CDR1 and CDR2 are SGHTS and YDEGEE. The CDR3 sequence is 16 residues long. The CDR3 is CASSWGTGRMNTEAFF. The CDR3 coding sequence is TGTGCCAGCAGCTGGGGGACAGGACGCATGAACACTGAAGCTTTCTTT.

The chain couples TRBV29-1 to TRBJ2-1; 8 nucleotides match TRBD2. Unmatched junction bases numbered 8, after V lost 1 base and J lost 0 bases. Germline V CDR1 and CDR2: SQVTM, ANQGSEA. This CDR3 has 17 residues. The CDR3 DNA is TGCAGCGTTGAAGGGCGGGAGGATGGTTCCTCCTACAATGAGCAGTTCTTC. It yields the protein CSVEGREDGSSYNEQFF.

This clone was observed a handful of times. This chain links TRBV23-1 with TRBJ2-1, with D perhaps matching TRBD2 (6 bases). TRBV23-1 is sorted into the ORF group, with uncertain function. The CDR3 spans 17 residues. Trimming pared 3 bases from V and 5 bases from J, leaving 20 bases between. The CDR3 region has the DNA TGCGCCAGCAGTCACTACAAACGGCGGGGTGTGGACAATGAGCAGTTCTTC. This translates into CASSHYKRRGVDNEQFF.

V usage is TRBV4-1 and J usage is TRBJ2-1, with 7 bases aligning to TRBD2. The CDR3 loop spans 15 amino acids. Germline V gene lookup returns CDR1 MGHRA and CDR2 YSYEKL. J was trimmed by 6 bases and V by 5 bases; bases with no gene match: 10. The CDR3, as DNA: TGCGCCAGCAGCGGCTTAGAGCGGGGAGGCAATGAGCAGTTCTTC. Protein product: CASSGLERGGNEQFF.

This sequence joins TRBV5-5 and TRBJ2-5, with D tentatively TRBD2 (6 bases). The J call may be mistaken, given a closer DNA end match to TRBJ2-7. CDR3 size: 15 residues. Germline V gene sequence: CDR1 SGHKS, CDR2 YYEKEE (reference sequence). This chain's CDR3 is CASREGRSVIYEQYF. DNA for the CDR3: TGTGCCAGCAGGGAGGGGAGGAGCGTCATCTACGAGCAGTACTTC.

V and J are TRBV5-1 and TRBJ2-2, with D possibly being TRBD2 (5 bases). V was trimmed by 5 bases and J by 0 bases, leaving 11 bases between them. The CDR3 spans 15 residues. Germline CDR1 is SGHRS and CDR2 is YFSETQ. CDR3 in DNA: TGCGCCAGCAGGAGCGGAATAGCGAACACCGGGGAGCTGTTTTTT. Translation gives CASRSGIANTGELFF.

The gene calls are TRBV9 and TRBJ1-6, with 7 bases lining up with TRBD1. Germline loops: CDR1 SGDLS, CDR2 YYNGEE. CDR3 length equals 17 residues. The V segment lost 4 bases and the J segment 0 bases; nucleotides outside the gene matches: 7. CDR3 sequence (DNA): TGTGCCAGCAGCACCCCGACAGGGAGCTCCTATAATTCACCCCTCCACTTT. Translation gives CASSTPTGSSYNSPLHF.

This chain joins TRBV9 and TRBJ2-3; 9 nucleotides agree with TRBD2. This CDR3 has 17 residues. J was trimmed by 5 bases and V by 4 bases; bases with no gene match: 14. Per the germline V gene, CDR1 is SGDLS and CDR2 is YYNGEE. CDR3 sequence reads: CASSPSSGSGQGDTQYF. CDR3 DNA: TGTGCCAGCAGCCCCAGTAGCGGGAGCGGTCAGGGAGATACGCAGTATTTT.

The CDR3 loop is CASSVGRASGNTIYF. In DNA form, the CDR3 reads TGTGCCAGCAGCGTAGGCAGGGCATCTGGAAACACCATATATTTT. This rearrangement joins TRBV9 to TRBJ1-3; possibly TRBD1 for D (5 bases). The length of the CDR3 is 15 residues. With 0 bases removed from V and 1 base from J, the gap between germline ends came to 8 bases. Germline V CDR1 and CDR2: SGDLS, YYNGEE.

The chain employs TRBV2 and TRBJ1-4; no firm D call. CDR1 and CDR2 (germline): SNHLY, FYNNEI. CDR3 length equals 14 residues. V dropped 4 bases and J dropped 8 bases, with 14 bases sitting between them. The CDR3: CASSADRPREKLFF. The CDR3 DNA follows: TGTGCCAGCAGTGCCGACCGTCCTAGGGAAAAACTGTTTTTT.

The chain joins TRBV9 to TRBJ2-7, with TRBD2 identical over 8 bases. The CDR3 contains 14 residues. V dropped 2 bases and J dropped 2; count of bases not matched to a gene: 3. The V gene's germline CDR1 is SGDLS and CDR2 YYNGEE. As DNA, the CDR3 is TGTGCCAGCAGCGTTGGACTAGCTACCTACGAGCAGTACTTC. This codes for CASSVGLATYEQYF.

This sequence joins TRBV7-2 and TRBJ2-3; the D gene is possibly TRBD2 (5 bases). V lost 6 bases to trimming and J lost 5 bases, with 12 bases between them. This CDR3 contains 13 residues. Germline loops: CDR1 SGHTA, CDR2 FQGNSA. The CDR3 nucleotides read TGTGCCAGCAGTGTAGGCCGGGAAGATACGCAGTATTTT. This codes for CASSVGREDTQYF.

The rearrangement joins TRBV7-6 to TRBJ2-5; TRBD2 agrees at 15 bases. This CDR3 is built from 15 residues. The V gene's germline CDR1 is SGHVS and CDR2 FNYEAQ. V was clipped by 8 bases and J by 4 bases; unmatched bases: 5. CDR3 region: CASLGGLAGGETQYF. Here the CDR3 DNA reads TGTGCCAGCTTAGGGGGACTAGCGGGAGGAGAGACCCAGTACTTC.

The CDR3 loop reads CASRGQFDYEQYF. CDR3 DNA: TGTGCCAGCAGGGGACAGTTTGATTACGAGCAGTACTTC. The chain has TRBV27 and TRBJ2-7, with TRBD1 matching 7 bases. The CDR3 is 13 residues long. Germline-derived CDR1 and CDR2 are MNHEY and SMNVEV (reference sequence). V dropped 6 bases and J dropped 4; count of bases not matched to a gene: 6.